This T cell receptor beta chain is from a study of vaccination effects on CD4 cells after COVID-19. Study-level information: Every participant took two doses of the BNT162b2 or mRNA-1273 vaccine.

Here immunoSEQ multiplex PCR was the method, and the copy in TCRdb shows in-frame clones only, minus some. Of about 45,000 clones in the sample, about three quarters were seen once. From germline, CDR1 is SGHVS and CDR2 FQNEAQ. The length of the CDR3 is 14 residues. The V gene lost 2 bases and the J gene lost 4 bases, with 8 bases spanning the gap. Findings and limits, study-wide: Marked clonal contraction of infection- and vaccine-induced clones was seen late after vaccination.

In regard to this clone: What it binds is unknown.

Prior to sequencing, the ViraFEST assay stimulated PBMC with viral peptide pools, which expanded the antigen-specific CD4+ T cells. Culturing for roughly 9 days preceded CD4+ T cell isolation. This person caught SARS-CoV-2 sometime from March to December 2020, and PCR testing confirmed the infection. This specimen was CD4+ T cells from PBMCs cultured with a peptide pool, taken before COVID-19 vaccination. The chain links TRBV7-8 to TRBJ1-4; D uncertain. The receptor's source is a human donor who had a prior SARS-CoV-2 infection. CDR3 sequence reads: CASSLQNLNEKLFF. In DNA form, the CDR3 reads TGTGCCAGCAGCTTACAGAACCTTAATGAAAAACTGTTTTTT.